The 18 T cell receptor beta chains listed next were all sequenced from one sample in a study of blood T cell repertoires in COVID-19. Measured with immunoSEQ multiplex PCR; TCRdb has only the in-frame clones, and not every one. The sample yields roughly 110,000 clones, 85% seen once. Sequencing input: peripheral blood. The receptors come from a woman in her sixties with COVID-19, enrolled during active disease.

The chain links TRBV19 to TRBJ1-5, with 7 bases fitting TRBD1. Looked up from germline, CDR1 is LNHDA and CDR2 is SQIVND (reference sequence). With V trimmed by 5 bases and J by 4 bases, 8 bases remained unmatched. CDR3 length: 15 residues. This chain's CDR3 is CASSLPGTANQPQHF. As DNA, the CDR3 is TGTGCCAGTAGTTTACCCGGGACAGCTAATCAGCCCCAGCATTTT.

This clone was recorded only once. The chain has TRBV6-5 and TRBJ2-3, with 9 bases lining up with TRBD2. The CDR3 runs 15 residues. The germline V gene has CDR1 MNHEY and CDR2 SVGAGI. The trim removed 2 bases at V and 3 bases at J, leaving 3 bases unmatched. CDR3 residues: CASSYTSGSTDTQYF. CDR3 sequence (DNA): TGTGCCAGCAGTTACACTAGCGGGTCGACAGATACGCAGTATTTT.

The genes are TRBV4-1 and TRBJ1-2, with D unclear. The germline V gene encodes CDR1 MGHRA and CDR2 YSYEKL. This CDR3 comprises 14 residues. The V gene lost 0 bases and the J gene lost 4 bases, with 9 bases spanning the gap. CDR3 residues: CASSQDLAGYGYTF. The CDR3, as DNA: TGCGCCAGCAGCCAAGATCTGGCAGGCTATGGCTACACCTTC.

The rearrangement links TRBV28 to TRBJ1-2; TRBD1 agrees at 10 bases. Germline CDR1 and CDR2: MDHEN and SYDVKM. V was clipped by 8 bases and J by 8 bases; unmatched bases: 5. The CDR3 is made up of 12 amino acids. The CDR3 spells CASRQGAKGYTF. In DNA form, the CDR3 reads TGTGCCAGCCGACAGGGGGCTAAGGGCTACACCTTC.

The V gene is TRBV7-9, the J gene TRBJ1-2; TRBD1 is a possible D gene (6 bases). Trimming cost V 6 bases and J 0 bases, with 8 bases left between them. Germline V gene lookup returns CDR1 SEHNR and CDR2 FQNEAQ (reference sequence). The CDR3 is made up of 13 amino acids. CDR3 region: CASSPGANYGYTF. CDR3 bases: TGTGCCAGCAGTCCAGGGGCTAACTATGGCTACACCTTC.

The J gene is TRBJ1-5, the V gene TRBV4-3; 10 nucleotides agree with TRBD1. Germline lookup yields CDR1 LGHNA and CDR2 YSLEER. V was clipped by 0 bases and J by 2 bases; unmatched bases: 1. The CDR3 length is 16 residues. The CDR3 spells CASSQDGTGGNQPQHF. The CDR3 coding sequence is TGCGCCAGCAGCCAAGATGGGACAGGGGGCAATCAGCCCCAGCATTTT.

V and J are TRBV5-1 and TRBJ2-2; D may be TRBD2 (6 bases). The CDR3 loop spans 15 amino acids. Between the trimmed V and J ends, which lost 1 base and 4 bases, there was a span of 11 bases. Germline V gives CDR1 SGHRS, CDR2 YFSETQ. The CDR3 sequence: CASSLSIGGTGELFF. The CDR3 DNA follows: TGCGCCAGCAGCTTGTCCATCGGGGGCACCGGGGAGCTGTTTTTT.

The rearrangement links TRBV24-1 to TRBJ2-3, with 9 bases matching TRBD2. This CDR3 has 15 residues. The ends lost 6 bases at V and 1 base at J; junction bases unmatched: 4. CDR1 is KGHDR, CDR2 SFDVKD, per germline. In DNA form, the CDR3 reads TGTGCCACCAGTCCCTCTAGCGGGGGCACAGATACGCAGTATTTT. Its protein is CATSPSSGGTDTQYF.

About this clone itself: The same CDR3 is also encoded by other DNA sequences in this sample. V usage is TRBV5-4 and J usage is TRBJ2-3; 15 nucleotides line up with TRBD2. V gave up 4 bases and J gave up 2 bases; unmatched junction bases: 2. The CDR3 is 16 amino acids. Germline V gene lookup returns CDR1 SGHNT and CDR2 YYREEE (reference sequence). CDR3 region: CASSRTSGGDTDTQYF. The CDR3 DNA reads TGTGCCAGCAGCCGGACTAGCGGGGGGGACACAGATACGCAGTATTTT.

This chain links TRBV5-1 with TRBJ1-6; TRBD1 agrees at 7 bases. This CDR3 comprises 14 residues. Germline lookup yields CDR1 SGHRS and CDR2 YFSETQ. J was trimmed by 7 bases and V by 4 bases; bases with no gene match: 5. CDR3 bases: TGCGCCAGCAGCCTGACAGGGCTCAATTCACCCCTCCACTTT. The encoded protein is CASSLTGLNSPLHF.

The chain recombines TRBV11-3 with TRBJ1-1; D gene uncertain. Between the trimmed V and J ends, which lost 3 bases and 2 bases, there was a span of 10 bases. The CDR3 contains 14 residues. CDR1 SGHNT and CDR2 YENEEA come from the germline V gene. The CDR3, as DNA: TGTGCCAGCAGCTTGGCCGACTCTAACACTGAAGCTTTCTTT. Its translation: CASSLADSNTEAFF.

The CDR3 loop reads CAISAGTSGGSTGELFF. The CDR3 coding sequence is TGTGCCATCAGTGCCGGGACTAGCGGGGGATCCACCGGGGAGCTGTTTTTT. The V and J genes are TRBV10-3 and TRBJ2-2, with 14 bases fitting TRBD2. V was pared by 4 bases and J by 4 bases, with 5 bases of the junction left unmatched. This CDR3 has 17 amino acids. Germline V gene lookup returns CDR1 ENHRY and CDR2 SYGVKD.

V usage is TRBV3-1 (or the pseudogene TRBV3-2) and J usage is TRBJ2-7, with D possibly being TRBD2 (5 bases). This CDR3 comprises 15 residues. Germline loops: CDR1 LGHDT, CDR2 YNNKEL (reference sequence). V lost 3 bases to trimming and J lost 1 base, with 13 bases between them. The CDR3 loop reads CASSHEGTASYEQYF. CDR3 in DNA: TGTGCCAGCAGCCATGAGGGTACCGCATCCTACGAGCAGTACTTC.

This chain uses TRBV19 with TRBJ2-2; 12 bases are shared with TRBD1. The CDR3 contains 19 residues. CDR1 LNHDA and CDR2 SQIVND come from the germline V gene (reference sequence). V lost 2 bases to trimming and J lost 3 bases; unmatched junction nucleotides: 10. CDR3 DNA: TGTGCCAGTAGTATACTCCGGGACAGGGGGCTATCGGACACCGGGGAGCTGTTTTTT. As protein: CASSILRDRGLSDTGELFF.

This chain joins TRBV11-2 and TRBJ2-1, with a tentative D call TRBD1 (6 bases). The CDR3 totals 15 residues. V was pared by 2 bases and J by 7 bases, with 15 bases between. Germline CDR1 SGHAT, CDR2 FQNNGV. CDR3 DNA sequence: TGTGCCAGCAGCTTATCTCAGGACAGCTCTAATGAGCAGTTCTTC. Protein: CASSLSQDSSNEQFF.

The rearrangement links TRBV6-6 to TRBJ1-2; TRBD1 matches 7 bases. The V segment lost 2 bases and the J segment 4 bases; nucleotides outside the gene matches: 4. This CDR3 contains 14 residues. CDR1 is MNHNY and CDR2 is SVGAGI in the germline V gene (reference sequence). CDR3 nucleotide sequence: TGTGCCAGCAGTTACAGGGGGCCGCGCTATGGCTACACCTTC. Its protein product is CASSYRGPRYGYTF.

The CDR3 DNA reads TGTGCCAGCAGCCAAGATCCGGTGAGCTCCTATAATTCACCCCTCCACTTT. This gives the protein CASSQDPVSSYNSPLHF. The rearrangement joins TRBV3-1 (or the pseudogene TRBV3-2) to TRBJ1-6; D remains ambiguous. Germline CDR1 reads LGHDT; CDR2 reads YNNKEL (reference sequence). The CDR3 is 17 residues long. Trimming removed 0 bases from V and 0 bases from J, with 9 bases in between.

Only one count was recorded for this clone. The DNA of the CDR3 is TGTGCCAGCAGCCAGTCAGTCGGGGGGGCGAATAGCTATGGCTACACCTTC. It encodes CASSQSVGGANSYGYTF. The V call is TRBV4-2, the J call TRBJ1-2; D may be TRBD1 (6 bases). CDR3 length: 17 residues. Germline V gene data show CDR1 as LGHNA and CDR2 as YNFKEQ. V gave up 3 bases and J gave up 4 bases, with 21 bases separating them.